This entry lists 26 T cell receptor beta chains sequenced from one sample in a study of blood T cell repertoires in COVID-19. Assay: immunoSEQ multiplex PCR; the TCRdb copy retains only in-frame clones and omits some. The sample has around 100,000 clones; around four fifths are singletons. The sequencing sample was made of peripheral blood. The receptors here all came from a man aged 50 or older with active or convalescent COVID-19.

The chain employs TRBV30 and TRBJ2-1; the D gene is possibly TRBD1 (6 bases). The germline gives CDR1 GTSNPN, CDR2 SVGIG (reference sequence). The length of the CDR3 is 14 residues. V was clipped by 5 bases and J by 4 bases, with 15 bases between them. The CDR3 loop is CAWGQDRGYNEQFF. In DNA, the CDR3 is TGTGCCTGGGGCCAGGACAGAGGGTACAATGAGCAGTTCTTC. Combining the CDR3 with reference TRBV30 and TRBJ2-1 gives the whole variable domain SQTIHQWPATLVQPVGSPLSLECTVEGTSNPNLYWYRQAAGRGLQLLFYSVGIGQISSEVPQNLSASRPQDRQFILSSKKLLLSDSGFYLCAWGQDRGYNEQFFGPGTRLTVL.

The chain recombines TRBV5-1 with TRBJ2-3, with D possibly TRBD1 on 6 matching bases. Germline V gives CDR1 SGHRS, CDR2 YFSETQ. The germline V and J ends were trimmed by 4 bases and 4 bases, with 13 bases remaining between them. The CDR3 consists of 14 residues. The CDR3 spells CASSPTGMADTQYF. In DNA, the CDR3 is TGCGCCAGCAGCCCTACAGGGATGGCAGATACGCAGTATTTT.

This clone was detected once. The CDR3 here is CASSIQGSGGGYTF. In nucleotides, the CDR3 is TGTGCCAGCAGCATACAGGGTTCTGGAGGCGGCTACACCTTC. The rearrangement uses TRBV2 and TRBJ1-2, with D possibly TRBD1 on 6 matching bases. The CDR3 runs 14 residues. The germline V gene encodes CDR1 SNHLY and CDR2 FYNNEI. Trimming left V 6 bases short and J 8 bases short, with 19 bases between.

J is TRBJ1-6 and V is TRBV27; D unresolved. Trimming took 3 bases from V and 7 from J, leaving 10 bases between them. The CDR3 has 14 amino acids. Germline loops: CDR1 MNHEY, CDR2 SMNVEV (reference sequence). In nucleotides, the CDR3 is TGTGCCAGCAGTTTCCCTATGGAGAATTCACCCCTCCACTTT. It specifies CASSFPMENSPLHF.

This chain connects TRBV3-1 (or the pseudogene TRBV3-2) to TRBJ2-7, with 7 bases identical to TRBD2. The germline gives CDR1 LGHDT, CDR2 YNNKEL (reference sequence). The J segment lost 3 bases and the V segment lost 1 base, leaving 6 bases of the junction unmatched. The CDR3 has 15 amino acids. For the CDR3, the DNA is TGTGCCAGCAGCCAAGCCTCGGGGGGATACTACGAGCAGTACTTC. Protein: CASSQASGGYYEQYF.

The J gene is TRBJ2-1, the V gene TRBV19, with 10 bases lining up with TRBD1. V dropped 3 bases and J dropped 8; count of bases not matched to a gene: 10. This CDR3 region has 16 residues. CDR1 and CDR2 (germline): LNHDA, SQIVND (reference sequence). The chain's CDR3 is CASSIWGTGVADEQFF. CDR3 nucleotides: TGTGCCAGTAGTATCTGGGGGACAGGGGTTGCGGATGAGCAGTTCTTC. Looking up the rest from reference TRBV19 and TRBJ2-1 gives the full variable domain: DGGITQSPKYLFRKEGQNVTLSCEQNLNHDAMYWYRQDPGQGLRLIYYSQIVNDFQKGDIAEGYSVSREKKESFPLTVTSAQKNPTAFYLCASSIWGTGVADEQFFGPGTRLTVL.

The V call is TRBV7-3, the J call TRBJ2-1, with D perhaps matching TRBD2 (6 bases). The germline CDR1 and CDR2 sequences are SGHTA and FQGTGA. The V end was cut by 1 base, the J end by 9 bases, with 13 bases between. This CDR3 has 14 residues. CDR3 loop: CASSLRAGYGEQFF. As DNA, the CDR3 is TGTGCCAGCAGCTTAAGGGCGGGATATGGTGAGCAGTTCTTC.

This chain links TRBV11-3 with TRBJ2-3, with 12 bases that match TRBD2. The CDR3 runs 16 residues. V shed 6 bases, J shed 0 bases, and the junction held 4 bases outside the gene matches. Germline CDR1 reads SGHNT; CDR2 reads YENEEA. The CDR3 DNA reads TGTGCCAGCAGTCCCGGGACTAGCGGGAGCACAGATACGCAGTATTTT. Its translation is CASSPGTSGSTDTQYF.

The rearrangement uses TRBV2 and TRBJ2-3; 13 bases fit TRBD2. With V trimmed by 6 bases and J by 3 bases, 3 bases remained unmatched. The CDR3 runs to 15 residues. Germline V CDR1 and CDR2: SNHLY, FYNNEI. Written as DNA, the CDR3 is TGTGCCAGCAGCGGACTAGCGGGAGAAACAGATACGCAGTATTTT. Amino acids: CASSGLAGETDTQYF.

The V gene is TRBV5-8, the J gene TRBJ2-7; tentatively, D is TRBD2 (6 bases). The V gene's germline CDR1 is SGHTS and CDR2 YDEGEE. The V end was cut by 4 bases, the J end by 2 bases, with 16 bases between. CDR3 length: 15 amino acids. CDR3 loop: CASSPRGVGPYEQYF. In DNA form, the CDR3 reads TGTGCCAGCAGCCCCCGCGGGGTGGGCCCCTACGAGCAGTACTTC. Filled out from reference TRBV5-8 and TRBJ2-7, the complete variable domain reads EAGVTQSPTHLIKTRGQQATLRCSPISGHTSVYWYQQALGLGLQFLLWYDEGEERNRGNFPPRFSGRQFPNYSSELNVNALELEDSALYLCASSPRGVGPYEQYFGPGTRLTVT.

This clone came up once. V usage is TRBV30 and J usage is TRBJ1-5; D is unresolved. Trimming cost V 3 bases and J 0 bases, with 9 bases left between them. The V gene's germline CDR1 is GTSNPN and CDR2 SVGIG (reference sequence). The CDR3 covers 14 residues. This chain's CDR3 is CAWRREDSNQPQHF. CDR3 in DNA: TGTGCCTGGAGACGGGAGGATAGCAATCAGCCCCAGCATTTT.

This chain uses TRBV20-1 with TRBJ2-7, with a weak D call TRBD2 (5 bases). The V gene's germline CDR1 is DFQATT and CDR2 SNEGSKA (reference sequence). The CDR3 sequence is 14 residues long. Between the trimmed V and J ends, which lost 3 bases and 7 bases, there was a span of 19 bases. CDR3 residues: CSASKQSGSGEQYF. The CDR3 DNA is TGCAGTGCTAGTAAACAGAGCGGATCTGGGGAGCAGTACTTC.

V is TRBV9 and J is TRBJ2-1; D perhaps matches TRBD2 (5 bases). Germline CDR1 is SGDLS and CDR2 is YYNGEE. CDR3 length: 13 residues. Trimming removed 0 bases at V and 9 bases at J, with 10 bases between. The CDR3 loop is CASSVGPSGEQFF. CDR3 DNA: TGTGCCAGCAGCGTAGGCCCCAGCGGTGAGCAGTTCTTC.

The V and J genes are TRBV6-2 or TRBV6-3 and TRBJ2-7; 10 bases are shared with TRBD2. The V segment lost 2 bases and the J segment 4 bases; nucleotides outside the gene matches: 8. In germline, CDR1 is MNHEY, CDR2 SVGEGT. CDR3 length: 16 residues. The CDR3 nucleotides read TGTGCCAGCAGTTACCCCTCTACTAGCGGGAAGTACGAGCAGTACTTC. As protein: CASSYPSTSGKYEQYF.

CDR3 nucleotide sequence: TGTGCCAGCACTCGACAGGTGAGGACTGAAGCTTTCTTT. Encoded protein: CASTRQVRTEAFF. V usage is TRBV2 and J usage is TRBJ1-1; D possibly corresponds to TRBD1 (6 bases). This CDR3 has 13 amino acids. Per germline, CDR1 SNHLY and CDR2 FYNNEI. Trimming removed 7 bases from V and 5 bases from J, with 14 bases in between.

This clone showed up just once. The chain joins TRBV7-9 to TRBJ2-1; 7 bases align to TRBD2. The CDR3 covers 15 residues. CDR1 is SEHNR and CDR2 is FQNEAQ in the germline V gene (reference sequence). V trimming: 8 bases; J trimming: 2 bases; junction bases outside the gene matches: 9. CDR3 nucleotide sequence: TGTGCCAGCCTCTTCGGTGGGGGGGCCTACAATGAGCAGTTCTTC. Translating it yields CASLFGGGAYNEQFF.

The chain carries TRBV5-1 and TRBJ2-5; D might be TRBD2 (6 bases). Per germline, CDR1 SGHRS and CDR2 YFSETQ. The CDR3 totals 13 residues. V lost 3 bases and J 2 bases, leaving 8 bases between the germline ends. CDR3 bases: TGCGCCAGCAGCTGGGGGACTCAAGAGACCCAGTACTTC. Translation gives CASSWGTQETQYF.

The gene calls are TRBV19 and TRBJ2-1, with 15 bases identical to TRBD2. This CDR3 spans 14 amino acids. The J segment lost 10 bases and the V segment lost 6 bases, leaving 4 bases of the junction unmatched. Per the germline V gene, CDR1 is LNHDA and CDR2 is SQIVND (reference sequence). The CDR3, as DNA: TGTGCCAGTAGATGGGGGACTAGCGGGAGGGAGCAGTTCTTC. This encodes CASRWGTSGREQFF.

The gene calls are TRBV11-2 and TRBJ2-1, with 12 positions matching TRBD2. CDR3 length: 16 residues. V lost 5 bases, J lost 8 bases, and 10 bases stayed unmatched. The V gene's germline CDR1 is SGHAT and CDR2 FQNNGV. The CDR3 coding sequence is TGTGCCAGCAGCCTTTTGACTAGCGGGAGTAGGGATGAGCAGTTCTTC. Protein product: CASSLLTSGSRDEQFF.

The chain joins TRBV9 to TRBJ2-7, with D perhaps matching TRBD1 (6 bases). Germline V gene data show CDR1 as SGDLS and CDR2 as YYNGEE. The V end lost 4 bases, the J end lost 3 bases, and 17 bases lay between the germline ends. The CDR3 length is 15 residues. CDR3 sequence (DNA): TGTGCCAGCAGCCCCAGCCCAGGGGTAAGCTACGAGCAGTACTTC. Translated: CASSPSPGVSYEQYF.

The chain joins TRBV6-1 to TRBJ2-1; 9 bases align to TRBD1. The J segment lost 7 bases and the V segment lost 4 bases, leaving 11 bases of the junction unmatched. This CDR3 has 16 amino acids. Germline V gives CDR1 MNHNS, CDR2 SASEGT. The CDR3 region is CASSANPGQGLNEQFF. Here the CDR3 DNA reads TGTGCCAGCAGTGCCAACCCGGGACAGGGTCTAAATGAGCAGTTCTTC.

This chain connects TRBV27 to TRBJ2-1, with TRBD2 matching over 8 bases. Trimming took 7 bases from V and 7 from J; bases not matched to a gene: 15. This CDR3 region has 16 residues. The germline CDR1 and CDR2 sequences are MNHEY and SMNVEV (reference sequence). CDR3 nucleotides: TGTGCCAGCATCAAACTCGGGGGGGAGGGCCGTAATGAGCAGTTCTTC. Its translation is CASIKLGGEGRNEQFF.

The V call is TRBV19, the J call TRBJ1-4, with 10 positions matching TRBD1. CDR1 and CDR2 (germline): LNHDA, SQIVND (reference sequence). CDR3 length: 14 amino acids. The junction had 5 bases not matched to a gene; V was cut back by 6 bases and J by 7 bases. CDR3 protein: CASRRQGAGEKLFF. The CDR3 coding sequence is TGTGCCAGTAGAAGACAGGGGGCGGGTGAAAAACTGTTTTTT.

The chain uses TRBV19 and TRBJ1-1, with 8 bases matching TRBD1. CDR1 is LNHDA, CDR2 SQIVND, per germline (reference sequence). The CDR3 covers 14 residues. The J segment lost 4 bases and the V segment lost 5 bases, leaving 6 bases of the junction unmatched. CDR3 in DNA: TGTGCCAGTAGTTTTGACAGGGGTGGCACTGAAGCTTTCTTT. The encoded protein is CASSFDRGGTEAFF.

This clone appeared a single time. The chain carries TRBV11-2 and TRBJ2-7; 9 bases align to TRBD1. This CDR3 contains 15 residues. V lost 0 bases, J lost 7 bases, and 7 bases stayed unmatched. Looked up from germline, CDR1 is SGHAT and CDR2 is FQNNGV. In nucleotides, the CDR3 is TGTGCCAGCAGCTTAGAACCGGGACAGGGTAGGGAGCAGTACTTC. Its protein product is CASSLEPGQGREQYF.

The count of this clone is one. The V and J genes are TRBV11-3 and TRBJ2-2; D gene uncertain. The CDR3 has 15 residues. V dropped 4 bases and J dropped 7 bases, with 16 bases sitting between them. CDR1 is SGHNT and CDR2 is YENEEA in the germline V gene. CDR3 region: CASSSRGPEVGELFF. The CDR3 DNA sequence: TGTGCCAGCAGCTCGAGAGGTCCTGAGGTCGGGGAGCTGTTTTTT.